The 14 T cell receptor beta chains presented below share a single source sample, sequenced in a study of T cell changes during pregnancy in multiple sclerosis. The table came from immunoSEQ multiplex PCR; TCRdb's copy has only in-frame clones and leaves some out. The table records approximately 99,000 clones, 90% of them present only once. This sample comprised peripheral blood, obtained in the second trimester of pregnancy. The receptors here all came from a female donor in good health, enrolled as a control in a pregnancy study.

The rearrangement joins TRBV7-6 to TRBJ2-7; D is possibly TRBD2 (6 bases). CDR3 length: 14 residues. Germline V lookup: CDR1 SGHVS, CDR2 FNYEAQ. V was cut by 5 bases and J by 4 bases, with 15 bases left in between. CDR3 amino acids: CASSPAAGLYEQYF. The CDR3 region has the DNA TGTGCCAGCAGCCCCGCCGCGGGATTGTACGAGCAGTACTTC.

V usage is TRBV5-4 and J usage is TRBJ1-6, with a tentative D call TRBD1 (5 bases). Trimming stripped 4 bases from V and 0 bases from J, with 14 bases between. This CDR3 has 17 residues. Germline CDR1 reads SGHNT; CDR2 reads YYREEE (reference sequence). The CDR3 DNA reads as TGTGCCAGCAGCCGGGTGGGGGGGAGCTCCTATAATTCACCCCTCCACTTT. This encodes CASSRVGGSSYNSPLHF. Combining the CDR3 with reference TRBV5-4 and TRBJ1-6 gives the whole variable domain ETGVTQSPTHLIKTRGQQVTLRCSSQSGHNTVSWYQQALGQGPQFIFQYYREEENGRGNFPPRFSGLQFPNYSSELNVNALELDDSALYLCASSRVGGSSYNSPLHFGNGTRLTVT.

The chain combines TRBV7-6 with TRBJ2-1, with 14 bases that match TRBD2. There are 16 residues in the CDR3. Germline trimming cut 5 bases from V and 6 bases from J; bases unmatched to any gene: 6. Germline-derived CDR1 and CDR2 are SGHVS and FNYEAQ. CDR3 region: CASSLRLAGGANEQFF. CDR3 bases: TGTGCCAGCAGCCTTCGACTAGCGGGGGGGGCCAATGAGCAGTTCTTC.

The CDR3 loop reads CASSPLGPNTEAFF. CDR3 nucleotide sequence: TGTGCCAGCAGCCCCCTGGGGCCAAACACTGAAGCTTTCTTT. V is TRBV7-9 and J is TRBJ1-1, with D maybe TRBD1 (5 bases). The ends were cut back, 5 bases at V and 2 bases at J, with 12 bases in the middle. The CDR3 has 14 amino acids. The germline V gene encodes CDR1 SEHNR and CDR2 FQNEAQ (reference sequence). The full variable domain, in which reference TRBV7-9 and TRBJ1-1 provide the parts outside the CDR3, is DTGVSQNPRHKITKRGQNVTFRCDPISEHNRLYWYRQTLGQGPEFLTYFQNEAQLEKSRLLSDRFSAERPKGSFSTLEIQRTEQGDSAMYLCASSPLGPNTEAFFGQGTRLTVV.

The chain links TRBV4-3 to TRBJ2-5; 9 nucleotides match TRBD2. Germline assignment: CDR1 LGHNA and CDR2 YSLEER. The CDR3 sequence is 16 residues long. J lost 7 bases, V lost 4 bases, and 13 bases had no gene match. The CDR3 region has the DNA TGCGCCAGCAGCCCATTAGCGGGAGCTCCGATTGGGACCCAGTACTTC. Protein product: CASSPLAGAPIGTQYF.

The rearrangement uses TRBV10-3 and TRBJ2-7, with 13 positions matching TRBD2. V gave up 6 bases and J gave up 3 bases; unmatched junction bases: 5. CDR3 size: 15 residues. Germline lookup yields CDR1 ENHRY and CDR2 SYGVKD. The CDR3 DNA reads as TGTGCCATCAGCCCTCGGACTAGCGGGAGCTACGAGCAGTACTTC. Protein sequence: CAISPRTSGSYEQYF.

The rearrangement links TRBV27 to TRBJ1-1; 7 nucleotides agree with TRBD1. Germline CDR1 reads MNHEY; CDR2 reads SMNVEV (reference sequence). V shed 2 bases, J shed 4 bases, and the junction held 10 bases outside the gene matches. The CDR3 covers 16 residues. DNA of the CDR3: TGTGCCAGCAGTTTAGGGACAGCCGGAGGGAGCACTGAAGCTTTCTTT. Translation: CASSLGTAGGSTEAFF.

This clone was seen only once. The chain employs TRBV19 and TRBJ1-2; the match to TRBD1 covers 8 bases. Germline V gene lookup returns CDR1 LNHDA and CDR2 SQIVND (reference sequence). The CDR3 is 15 residues long. The junction had 7 bases not matched to a gene; V was cut back by 5 bases and J by 2 bases. CDR3 amino acids: CASSPRDRPNYGYTF. Written as DNA, the CDR3 is TGTGCCAGTAGTCCAAGGGACAGGCCAAACTATGGCTACACCTTC.

V usage is TRBV4-1 and J usage is TRBJ2-7, with D unclear. Looked up from germline, CDR1 is MGHRA and CDR2 is YSYEKL. CDR3 length equals 13 residues. V was pared by 0 bases and J by 6 bases, with 9 bases between. The CDR3: CASSQDVIREQYF. CDR3 in DNA: TGCGCCAGCAGCCAAGATGTAATCCGCGAGCAGTACTTC.

The genes are TRBV6-1 and TRBJ1-1, with TRBD1 matching 9 bases. CDR1 MNHNS and CDR2 SASEGT come from the germline V gene. The CDR3 is 17 amino acids. Germline trimming cut 2 bases from V and 0 bases from J; bases unmatched to any gene: 7. CDR3 in DNA: TGTGCCAGCAGTGAAACGGGGGACAGGGAGTTGAACACTGAAGCTTTCTTT. Translated: CASSETGDRELNTEAFF.

This clone was seen only once. The chain recombines TRBV15 with TRBJ1-2; D ambiguous. Germline loops: CDR1 LNHNV, CDR2 YYDKDF (reference sequence). CDR3 size: 13 residues. The V gene lost 2 bases and the J gene lost 1 base, with 5 bases spanning the gap. The CDR3 loop reads CATSRNSNYGYTF. DNA of the CDR3: TGTGCCACCAGCAGAAACAGTAACTATGGCTACACCTTC.

The chain couples TRBV28 to TRBJ1-1, with a possible D match to TRBD1 (6 bases). This CDR3 is 15 amino acids long. Deletions cut 6 bases from V and 3 bases from J, with 17 bases between. Germline V gene sequence: CDR1 MDHEN, CDR2 SYDVKM. In DNA, the CDR3 is TGTGCCAGCAGAATCCAGGGGTCTAGGGACACTGAAGCTTTCTTT. It is translated as CASRIQGSRDTEAFF. The full variable domain, with the rest looked up from reference TRBV28 and TRBJ1-1, is DVKVTQSSRYLVKRTGEKVFLECVQDMDHENMFWYRQDPGLGLRLIYFSYDVKMKEKGDIPEGYSVSREKKERFSLILESASTNQTSMYLCASRIQGSRDTEAFFGQGTRLTVV.

The chain is built from TRBV19 and TRBJ2-1; 8 bases align to TRBD2. Trimming took 3 bases from V and 8 from J; bases not matched to a gene: 6. CDR3 length: 14 residues. Germline CDR1 is LNHDA and CDR2 is SQIVND (reference sequence). The CDR3 region has the DNA TGTGCCAGTAGTATGGCCAGCGGGGGCTATGAGCAGTTCTTC. Translated: CASSMASGGYEQFF.

In this sample, this clone turned up once. The chain couples TRBV2 to TRBJ2-7; no clear D. CDR1 and CDR2 from the germline V gene are SNHLY and FYNNEI. The V gene lost 2 bases and the J gene lost 3 bases, with 11 bases spanning the gap. The CDR3 consists of 14 residues. The CDR3 DNA reads as TGTGCCAGCAGTGAAAGCCAAGAAAGCTACGAGCAGTACTTC. Translating it yields CASSESQESYEQYF.